In this sample, the clone carrying this T cell receptor (beta chain) turned up many times. What it recognizes is unknown. Between the trimmed V and J ends, which lost 8 bases and 5 bases, there was a span of 17 bases. Germline CDR1 reads SGHNT; CDR2 reads YYREEE (reference sequence). The CDR3 sequence is 13 residues long. This library used around 0.4 ug RNA and molecular barcoded adaptors spanning alpha/delta and beta/gamma chains. A single record per CDR3 protein comes from TCRdb applying MiXCR to the reads. The sample has tens of thousands of distinct CDR3 sequences; less than 20% are singletons. This entry belongs to a study of read filtering for tumor transcriptome and immune sequencing. Study at large: Patients were 17 male and about 14 female, mean age roughly 68 years, range about 45 to 85. Overall study results and limits: In IR-seq, single-read clonotypes were about 80% of clonotypes but approximately 3.5% of reads. Compared with RNA-seq, IR-seq gave much higher clonotype depth and reliability. The sorted CD138-negative fraction was a mixed bone marrow immune population, not purified T cells.

The chain couples TRBV5-4 to TRBJ2-7; possible D gene TRBD1, 6 bases. The sequenced material came from a population of CD138-negative cells sorted from bone marrow. The clonotype originates from a donor over 35 with multiple myeloma. As DNA, the CDR3 is TGTGCCAGTAGACAGGATCTTCGGGACGAGCAGTACTTC. It yields the protein CASRQDLRDEQYF.